This paragraph covers one T cell receptor (beta chain) sequence. Its antigen is unidentified. Repertoires were generated with immunoSEQ multiplex PCR, while TCRdb's copy carries only in-frame clones and drops some. This table has 1,400,000 or so clones, 97% to 99% appearing once. The CDR3 spans 15 residues. V dropped 6 bases and J dropped 0 bases, with 12 bases sitting between them. The germline V gene encodes CDR1 KGHSH and CDR2 LQKENI. The healthy adult donors were HIV-negative and reported no recent acute infections or vaccinations. There were only Caucasian adults among the donors, and all lived in Nashville, Tennessee. These data belong to a study of shared clonotypes between healthy human individuals. Study findings and constraints: The study drew on few donors, limiting represented genetic and exposure-history diversity.

The receptor comes from a man under 40 in good health. Sequencing was performed on naive CD4+ T cells sorted from blood. As for subset: CD45RA+ positively selected. The genes are TRBV18 and TRBJ2-1; D remains unclear. The CDR3 DNA follows: TGTGCCAGCTCCCGGACGGTACTCTCCTACAATGAGCAGTTCTTC. The encoded protein is CASSRTVLSYNEQFF.